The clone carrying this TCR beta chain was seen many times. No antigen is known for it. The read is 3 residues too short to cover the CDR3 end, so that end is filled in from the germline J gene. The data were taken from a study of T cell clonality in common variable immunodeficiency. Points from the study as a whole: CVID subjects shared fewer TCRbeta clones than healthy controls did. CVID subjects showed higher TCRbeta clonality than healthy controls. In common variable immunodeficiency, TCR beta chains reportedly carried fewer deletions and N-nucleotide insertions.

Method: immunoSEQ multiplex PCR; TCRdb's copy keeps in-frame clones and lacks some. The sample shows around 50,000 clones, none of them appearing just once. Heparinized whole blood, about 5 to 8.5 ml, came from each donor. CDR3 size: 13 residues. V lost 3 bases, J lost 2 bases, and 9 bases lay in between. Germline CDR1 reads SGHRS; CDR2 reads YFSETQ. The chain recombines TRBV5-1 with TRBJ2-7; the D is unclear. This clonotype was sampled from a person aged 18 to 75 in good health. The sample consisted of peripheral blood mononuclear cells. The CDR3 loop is CASSSGATYEQYF. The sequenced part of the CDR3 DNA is TGCGCCAGCAGCTCCGGTGCAACCTACGAG.